The present T cell receptor (beta chain) was sequenced within a study of T-cell reconstitution after alpha-beta-depleted transplantation in children. Study-wide results and caveats: Some patients owed their high day-60 TCRbeta diversity to surviving recipient T cells and thymic progenitors. Hyperexpanded clones declined; after one year, newly produced T cells mostly supplied diversity. Several hundred expanded graft clones reportedly supplied alpha-beta T cells about two months after transplant.

Notes on this clonotype: Its specificity is unknown.

A library of TCRbeta sequences, prepared with unique molecular identifiers, was generated. TCRdb ran MiXCR on the PCR reads and lists one entry per CDR3 protein. This table has around 94,000 distinct CDR3 sequences, approximately 8% appearing once. CDR1 is SGHVS, CDR2 FQNEAQ, per germline. Germline trimming cut 1 base from V and 2 bases from J; bases unmatched to any gene: 4. CDR3 length: 16 residues. Sequencing was performed on PBMCs, taken before TCRalphabeta/CD19-depleted stem cell transplant. This sequence was found in a boy aged 2 to 10 with acute lymphoblastic leukemia, due to receive a stem cell transplant. The chain links TRBV7-8 to TRBJ2-2; 7 bases align to TRBD1. The CDR3 region is CASSLGTGYNTGELFF. In DNA, the CDR3 is TGTGCCAGCAGCTTAGGGACAGGTTACAACACCGGGGAGCTGTTTTTT.